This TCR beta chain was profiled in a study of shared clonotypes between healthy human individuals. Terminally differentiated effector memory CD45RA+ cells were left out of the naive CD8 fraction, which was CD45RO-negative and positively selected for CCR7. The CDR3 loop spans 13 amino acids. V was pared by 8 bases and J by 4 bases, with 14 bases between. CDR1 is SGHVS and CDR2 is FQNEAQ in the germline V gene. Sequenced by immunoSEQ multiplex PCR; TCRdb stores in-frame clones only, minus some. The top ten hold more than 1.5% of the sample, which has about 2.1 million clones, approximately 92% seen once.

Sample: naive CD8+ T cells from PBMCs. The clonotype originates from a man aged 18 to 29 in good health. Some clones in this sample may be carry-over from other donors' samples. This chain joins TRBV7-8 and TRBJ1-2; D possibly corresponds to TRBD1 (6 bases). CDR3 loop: CASSAGAGYGYTF. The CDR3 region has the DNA TGTGCCAGCTCCGCGGGGGCTGGCTATGGCTACACCTTC.